A single sample is the source of the 32 T cell receptor beta chains below, sequenced in a study of Ad26.COV2.S vaccination and SARS-CoV-2 variants. Sample treatment: about 20 received Ad26.COV2.S at low or high dose, single or two shots; about five received placebo; per-sample allocation not given. It was on day 63 after the first vaccine or placebo injection that samples were taken. Using immunoSEQ multiplex PCR, the repertoire was profiled, and TCRdb retains in-frame clones only, with some absent. This table holds about 320,000 clones, approximately 86% found once. Sequencing was performed on peripheral blood, taken in a trial of Ad26.COV2.S vaccine versus placebo. The origin of the receptors is a person between 18 and 59 years old who received the Ad26.COV2.S COVID-19 vaccine or a placebo.

The chain uses TRBV9 and TRBJ1-2, with D perhaps matching TRBD1 (5 bases). The CDR3 consists of 13 residues. V lost 5 bases to trimming and J lost 3 bases, with 11 bases between them. Germline CDR1 reads SGDLS; CDR2 reads YYNGEE. In nucleotides, the CDR3 is TGTGCCAGCAGTGCCGACAGCTACTATGGCTACACCTTC. Translation: CASSADSYYGYTF.

J is TRBJ1-5 and V is TRBV14; D unresolved. V was shortened by 7 bases and J by 0 bases, with 16 bases between the two germline ends. Germline assignment: CDR1 SGHDN and CDR2 FVKESK. CDR3 length: 16 residues. The CDR3 DNA is TGTGCCAGCACCTTAAGCTGGGATTATAGCAATCAGCCCCAGCATTTT. Translated, it gives CASTLSWDYSNQPQHF.

This rearrangement joins TRBV18 to TRBJ2-1; D remains unclear. The germline CDR1 and CDR2 sequences are KGHSH and LQKENI. The V end lost 4 bases, the J end lost 7 bases, and 8 bases lay between the germline ends. There are 12 residues in the CDR3. For the CDR3, the DNA is TGTGCCAGCTCACGTCAAAAAAATGAGCAGTTCTTC. Translated: CASSRQKNEQFF. Drawing the rest from reference TRBV18 and TRBJ2-1, the complete variable domain is NAGVMQNPRHLVRRRGQEARLRCSPMKGHSHVYWYRQLPEEGLKFMVYLQKENIIDESGMPKERFSAEFPKEGPSILRIQQVVRGDSAAYFCASSRQKNEQFFGPGTRLTVL.

The chain links TRBV19 to TRBJ2-2; D may correspond to TRBD1 or TRBD2 (5 bases each). CDR1 and CDR2 (germline): LNHDA, SQIVND (reference sequence). The ends were cut back, 7 bases at V and 4 bases at J, with 13 bases in the middle. The CDR3 extends over 14 amino acids. CDR3 in DNA: TGTGCCAGTAAGACCCAGGGAGTCACCGGGGAGCTGTTTTTT. It encodes CASKTQGVTGELFF.

The rearrangement uses TRBV7-2 and TRBJ2-3; D remains ambiguous. V lost 5 bases and J 0 bases, leaving 9 bases between the germline ends. Per the germline V gene, CDR1 is SGHTA and CDR2 is FQGNSA. The CDR3 sequence is 14 residues long. The CDR3 DNA reads TGTGCCAGCAGCCTCAGGACGAGCACAGATACGCAGTATTTT. Its protein is CASSLRTSTDTQYF.

This chain joins TRBV6-2 or TRBV6-3 and TRBJ2-7, with D maybe TRBD1 (5 bases). The V end lost 2 bases, the J end lost 5 bases, and 16 bases lay between the germline ends. Looked up from germline, CDR1 is MNHEY and CDR2 is SVGEGT. CDR3 length equals 15 residues. This chain's CDR3 is CASSYVSGAGHEQYF. For the CDR3, the DNA is TGTGCCAGCAGTTACGTCTCCGGTGCAGGGCACGAGCAGTACTTC.

The CDR3 reads CSVTGGRSGYTF. DNA of the CDR3: TGCAGCGTGACAGGGGGCCGGAGTGGCTACACCTTC. The rearrangement links TRBV29-1 to TRBJ1-2; 10 bases map to TRBD1. CDR3 length: 12 residues. The J segment lost 7 bases and the V segment lost 6 bases, leaving 5 bases of the junction unmatched. CDR1 and CDR2 (germline): SQVTM, ANQGSEA.

This chain uses TRBV7-2 with TRBJ1-1; no clear D gene. The CDR3 runs 17 residues. The germline V gene encodes CDR1 SGHTA and CDR2 FQGNSA. V was shortened by 7 bases and J by 3 bases, with 24 bases between the two germline ends. The CDR3 DNA reads TGTGCCAGCAAGTCGGTCGTAGGACGGCTCGTGGACACTGAAGCTTTCTTT. As protein: CASKSVVGRLVDTEAFF. The variable domain in full, with the rest retrieved from reference TRBV7-2 and TRBJ1-1, is GAGVSQSPSNKVTEKGKDVELRCDPISGHTALYWYRQSLGQGLEFLIYFQGNSAPDKSGLPSDRFSAERTGGSVSTLTIQRTQQEDSAVYLCASKSVVGRLVDTEAFFGQGTRLTVV.

V gene TRBV11-2 combines with J gene TRBJ2-5; unclear D gene. Germline V gives CDR1 SGHAT, CDR2 FQNNGV. V was cut by 2 bases and J by 3 bases, with 7 bases left in between. This CDR3 spans 13 amino acids. The DNA for the CDR3 is TGTGCCAGCAGCTTATCGCCTAAAGAGACCCAGTACTTC. Translation gives CASSLSPKETQYF.

The V gene is TRBV5-1, the J gene TRBJ2-6; a weak D match, TRBD1 (5 bases). This CDR3 contains 16 residues. The V gene's germline CDR1 is SGHRS and CDR2 YFSETQ. With 4 bases removed from V and 0 bases from J, the gap between germline ends came to 11 bases. CDR3 in DNA: TGCGCCAGCAGCCCTACGACAGTCTCTGGGGCCAACGTCCTGACTTTC. Translation gives CASSPTTVSGANVLTF.

This rearrangement joins TRBV7-9 to TRBJ1-2; D perhaps matches TRBD1 (6 bases). Germline CDR1 SEHNR, CDR2 FQNEAQ (reference sequence). The CDR3 spans 17 residues. V was pared by 4 bases and J by 1 base, with 19 bases between. The CDR3 reads CASSSGDLLVLNYGYTF. In nucleotides, the CDR3 is TGTGCCAGCAGCTCAGGGGACCTGCTGGTCCTTAACTATGGCTACACCTTC.

This clone was counted a single time. The V call is TRBV5-6, the J call TRBJ1-4, with TRBD1 identical over 10 bases. This CDR3 spans 16 amino acids. V dropped 3 bases and J dropped 8; count of bases not matched to a gene: 10. The germline CDR1 and CDR2 sequences are SGHDT and YYEEEE. The DNA of the CDR3 is TGTGCCAGCAGCTCGAGACGGACAGGGGGAAACGAAAAACTGTTTTTT. Translation: CASSSRRTGGNEKLFF.

This clone was picked up a small number of times. This chain connects TRBV7-3 to TRBJ1-1, with D tentatively TRBD1 (6 bases). Germline values: CDR1 SGHTA, CDR2 FQGTGA. This CDR3 has 13 residues. The V gene lost 4 bases and the J gene lost 4 bases, with 10 bases spanning the gap. CDR3 DNA: TGTGCCAGCAGCTCAGGACAGATCACTGAAGCTTTCTTT. Amino acids: CASSSGQITEAFF.

This sequence joins TRBV29-1 and TRBJ1-1; D is possibly TRBD1 (5 bases). The germline CDR1 and CDR2 sequences are SQVTM and ANQGSEA. CDR3 size: 14 residues. Trimming pared 3 bases from V and 5 bases from J, leaving 16 bases between. CDR3 sequence (DNA): TGCAGCGTTGATATTACAGGAGTTAGTACTGAAGCTTTCTTT. It is translated as CSVDITGVSTEAFF.

The count of this clone is one. The identical CDR3 is also encoded by other nucleotide sequences in the sample. The CDR3 DNA reads as TGTGCCAGCTCACCAACAGCTAACACTGAAGCTTTCTTT. Encoded protein: CASSPTANTEAFF. The chain joins TRBV18 to TRBJ1-1; D not certain. V lost 2 bases and J 2 bases, leaving 6 bases between the germline ends. Germline assignment: CDR1 KGHSH and CDR2 LQKENI. The CDR3 runs 13 residues.

The CDR3 loop is CASSQDGGQGYSAGEKLFF. The CDR3 DNA reads as TGCGCCAGCAGCCAAGATGGCGGACAGGGATATTCCGCTGGTGAAAAACTGTTTTTT. V usage is TRBV4-1 and J usage is TRBJ1-4, with 8 nucleotides matching TRBD1. The length of the CDR3 is 19 residues. Germline trimming cut 0 bases from V and 7 bases from J; bases unmatched to any gene: 16. CDR1 is MGHRA, CDR2 YSYEKL, per germline.

CDR3 DNA: TGTGCCAGTAGTATATTCCTCGGCCAGAACAATGAGCAGTTCTTC. This encodes CASSIFLGQNNEQFF. V is TRBV19 and J is TRBJ2-1; D gene uncertain. The ends were cut back, 2 bases at V and 5 bases at J, with 13 bases in the middle. Germline values: CDR1 LNHDA, CDR2 SQIVND (reference sequence). CDR3 length: 15 amino acids.

This clone was counted only a few times. The rearrangement links TRBV6-1 to TRBJ1-3, with no clear D. V lost 1 base to trimming and J lost 7 bases, with 8 bases between them. The germline V gene encodes CDR1 MNHNS and CDR2 SASEGT. CDR3 length: 13 amino acids. The CDR3 spells CASSEGRANTIYF. CDR3 sequence (DNA): TGTGCCAGCAGTGAAGGGAGGGCCAACACCATATATTTT.

The chain has TRBV7-8 and TRBJ1-2, with D maybe TRBD1 (6 bases). The V end was cut by 3 bases, the J end by 3 bases, with 11 bases between. CDR3 length: 14 amino acids. Germline loops: CDR1 SGHVS, CDR2 FQNEAQ. CDR3 sequence (DNA): TGTGCCAGCAGCTTCCCAGGGGTTCACTATGGCTACACCTTC. Translating gives CASSFPGVHYGYTF. Complete variable domain (other parts from reference TRBV7-8 and TRBJ1-2): GAGVSQSPRYKVAKRGQDVALRCDPISGHVSLFWYQQALGQGPEFLTYFQNEAQLDKSGLPSDRFFAERPEGSVSTLKIQRTQQEDSAVYLCASSFPGVHYGYTFGSGTRLTVV.

The J gene is TRBJ2-7, the V gene TRBV7-2, with D possibly being TRBD2 (5 bases). The CDR3 is made up of 15 amino acids. From germline, CDR1 is SGHTA and CDR2 FQGNSA. The ends were cut back, 5 bases at V and 1 base at J, with 15 bases in the middle. The CDR3 reads CASSIGLRRSYEQYF. The CDR3 DNA sequence: TGTGCCAGCAGCATCGGACTCAGAAGATCCTACGAGCAGTACTTC. The entire variable domain, with the rest obtained from reference TRBV7-2 and TRBJ2-7, is as follows: GAGVSQSPSNKVTEKGKDVELRCDPISGHTALYWYRQSLGQGLEFLIYFQGNSAPDKSGLPSDRFSAERTGGSVSTLTIQRTQQEDSAVYLCASSIGLRRSYEQYFGPGTRLTVT.

This sequence joins TRBV2 and TRBJ2-2, with D uncertain. V was pared by 5 bases and J by 0 bases, with 7 bases between. Looked up from germline, CDR1 is SNHLY and CDR2 is FYNNEI. The CDR3 has 14 residues. The CDR3 region has the DNA TGTGCCAGCAGTCCTCTGGCGAACACCGGGGAGCTGTTTTTT. It is translated as CASSPLANTGELFF. Looking up the rest from reference TRBV2 and TRBJ2-2 gives the full variable domain: EPEVTQTPSHQVTQMGQEVILRCVPISNHLYFYWYRQILGQKVEFLVSFYNNEISEKSEIFDDQFSVERPDGSNFTLKIRSTKLEDSAMYFCASSPLANTGELFFGEGSRLTVL.

In DNA form, the CDR3 reads TGCGCCAGCAGCTATCAGACAGGTTCTAACGAGCAGTACTTC. Amino acids: CASSYQTGSNEQYF. V usage is TRBV5-1 and J usage is TRBJ2-7; tentative D call: TRBD1 (6 bases). V shed 3 bases and J shed 5 bases, with 15 bases lying between them. CDR1 and CDR2 (germline): SGHRS, YFSETQ. There are 14 residues in the CDR3.

The chain joins TRBV3-1 (or the pseudogene TRBV3-2) to TRBJ1-6; D ambiguous. Trimming took off 5 bases at V and 6 bases at J, with 8 bases between the two ends. Germline CDR1 LGHDT, CDR2 YNNKEL (reference sequence). The CDR3 runs 13 residues. CDR3 protein: CASSGEVNSPLHF. Written as DNA, the CDR3 is TGTGCCAGCAGCGGGGAGGTTAATTCACCCCTCCACTTT.

V and J are TRBV5-4 and TRBJ2-1; D is perhaps TRBD1 (6 bases). The germline CDR1 and CDR2 sequences are SGHNT and YYREEE (reference sequence). V was cut by 1 base and J by 8 bases, with 10 bases left in between. The CDR3 length is 13 residues. The CDR3 here is CASSLRGFHEQFF. The CDR3 region has the DNA TGTGCCAGCAGCTTGAGGGGGTTCCATGAGCAGTTCTTC.

This clone was found a few times. This chain joins TRBV3-1 (or the pseudogene TRBV3-2) and TRBJ2-3; D uncertain. The CDR3 has 15 amino acids. The V and J ends lost 0 bases and 2 bases respectively, with 9 bases between them. CDR1 and CDR2 from the germline V gene are LGHDT and YNNKEL (reference sequence). The CDR3 coding sequence is TGTGCCAGCAGCCAAGATGGCTTTTCCACAGATACGCAGTATTTT. Translating gives CASSQDGFSTDTQYF.

V and J are TRBV19 and TRBJ2-2, with 10 positions matching TRBD1. The CDR3 contains 14 residues. Trimming at V came to 6 bases and at J to 6 bases, leaving 4 bases not matched to a gene. CDR1 is LNHDA and CDR2 is SQIVND in the germline V gene (reference sequence). The CDR3 region has the DNA TGTGCCAGTAGAGGGACAGGGGTCGCCGGGGAGCTGTTTTTT. Translated, it gives CASRGTGVAGELFF.

The chain uses TRBV5-4 and TRBJ2-5, with 12 bases identical to TRBD2. Unmatched junction bases numbered 8, after V lost 0 bases and J lost 5 bases. The CDR3 sequence is 17 residues long. The germline V gene has CDR1 SGHNT and CDR2 YYREEE (reference sequence). CDR3 bases: TGTGCCAGCAGCTTGGGGCCTAGCGGGGGGGCCGTGGAGACCCAGTACTTC. It specifies CASSLGPSGGAVETQYF.

The chain has TRBV7-3 and TRBJ2-7, with D possibly matching TRBD2 (6 bases). The CDR3 loop spans 14 amino acids. Germline V CDR1 and CDR2: SGHTA, FQGTGA. Trimming removed 4 bases from V and 11 bases from J, with 21 bases in between. In DNA, the CDR3 is TGTGCCAGCAGCTCCGGGACTTCACACACTCGGAAGTACTTC. The encoded protein is CASSSGTSHTRKYF.

The genes are TRBV2 and TRBJ1-1, with TRBD1 matching over 7 bases. Germline assignment: CDR1 SNHLY and CDR2 FYNNEI. The CDR3 runs to 13 residues. Trimming removed 7 bases from V and 11 bases from J; junction bases left unmatched: 13. The CDR3 nucleotides read TGTGCCAGCACTTATAGGGACAGTGAGTGGGCTTTCTTT. It codes for CASTYRDSEWAFF.

The rearrangement joins TRBV9 to TRBJ2-2; D is possibly TRBD1 (6 bases). The length of the CDR3 is 14 residues. V lost 4 bases and J lost 8, with 15 bases in between. The germline V gene has CDR1 SGDLS and CDR2 YYNGEE. CDR3 amino acids: CASSPLGGTGELFF. The CDR3 coding sequence is TGTGCCAGCAGCCCCCTCGGTGGGACAGGGGAGCTGTTTTTT. The variable domain in full, with the rest retrieved from reference TRBV9 and TRBJ2-2, is DSGVTQTPKHLITATGQRVTLRCSPRSGDLSVYWYQQSLDQGLQFLIQYYNGEERAKGNILERFSAQQFPDLHSELNLSSLELGDSALYFCASSPLGGTGELFFGEGSRLTVL.

The rearrangement uses TRBV6-5 and TRBJ1-5, with D perhaps matching TRBD1 (5 bases). The CDR3 loop spans 15 amino acids. Trimming cost V 6 bases and J 1 base, with 13 bases left between them. Germline V gene sequence: CDR1 MNHEY, CDR2 SVGAGI. The CDR3 protein is CASRASGTSNQPQHF. The CDR3 DNA reads TGTGCCAGCAGGGCCTCAGGGACGAGCAATCAGCCCCAGCATTTT.

The count of this clone is one. The V gene is TRBV7-9, the J gene TRBJ1-6; D gene unclear. The CDR3 has 16 amino acids. Looked up from germline, CDR1 is SEHNR and CDR2 is FQNEAQ (reference sequence). V was shortened by 5 bases and J by 0 bases, with 11 bases between the two germline ends. The CDR3 region has the DNA TGTGCCAGCAGCCGTCTGGTCCTCTCCTATAATTCACCCCTCCACTTT. Protein: CASSRLVLSYNSPLHF.